This T cell receptor beta chain was retrieved from a study of OX40 agonist ivuxolimab in advanced cancers. A note on the overall study: Ivuxolimab was an agonistic, fully human IgG2 monoclonal antibody directed against OX40 (CD134), a costimulatory receptor. Intravenous ivuxolimab was administered to patients every 2 weeks at six dose levels: 0.01, 0.1, 0.3, 1.5, 3 and 10 mg/kg. Of the roughly 51 patients in dose escalation, some 19 had hepatocellular carcinoma, approximately 15 had melanoma, 9 had renal cell carcinoma and 9 had head and neck cancer. In the dose-escalation cohort, approximately 82% of patients were male, and the mean age was approximately 64 years, with a range of 23 to 79. Patients were allowed to have had prior anti-PD-1, anti-PD-L1 or anti-CTLA-4 therapy, and 40% of the dose-escalation patients had been treated with checkpoint inhibitors. Partial responses were achieved by three dose-escalation patients, of whom one had hepatocellular carcinoma and two had cutaneous melanoma. Peripheral TCRbeta sequencing was intended to test whether TCR sequence diversity was altered and clonal T-cell expansion was caused by ivuxolimab. The paper describes the monotherapy dose-escalation part (N of about 50 patients) of the phase I trial of ivuxolimab. Study-wide conclusions, independent of this receptor: At doses from 0.1 to 3.0 mg/kg, clonal expansion was seen in both CD4+ and CD8+ blood T cells between baseline and week 6. After ivuxolimab, expanded clones were on average more numerous among CD8+ T cells than among CD4+ T cells. Low levels of normalized T-cell clonal expansion were also seen in some patients who did not respond. Partial responders in the 0.1-3.0 mg/kg groups had among the lowest normalized peripheral clonal expansion, especially among CD8+ T cells. Which antigens the clonally expanded peripheral T cells were specific for was not determined.

The V end gives up 2 bases and the J end 8 bases, leaving 5 bases in the junction not matched to a gene. CDR1 and CDR2 are read off the germline V gene as SQVTM and ANQGSEA. The CDR3 numbers 12 residues from cysteine through phenylalanine. Only CDR3 DNA remains: 36 bases, in frame from the first base. As regards this clone: Its antigen specificity is not known. No much larger clonotype is one base removed from it; base qualities were not supplied. Other DNA sequences within the sample encode an identical CDR3.

The trial excluded patients who had a history of autoimmune disease or who were on systemic immunosuppression. In every dose cohort, peripheral blood was drawn for TCR sequencing at baseline, cycle 4 day 1, and cycle 7 day 1. Samples were obtained from an open-label, multicenter, first-in-human phase I dose-escalation trial of ivuxolimab. The trial enrolled adults with locally advanced or metastatic head and neck squamous cell, hepatocellular, melanoma or renal cell carcinoma. Before TCR sequencing, CD4+ T cells and CD8+ T cells from peripheral blood were sorted into separate populations. Genomic DNA was extracted from sorted cells for sequencing of the TCRbeta CDR3 region. The immunoSEQ Assay was used to sequence the TCRbeta CDR3 regions. TCRdb stores this immuneACCESS table with in-frame sequences only. Part of the clones is absent; in the studies checked, under half of the shortfall reflects unresolved V genes, and no reason is known for the rest. The sample has 30,000 to 40,000 clones on record, roughly 87% of them singletons. The ten largest clones take up approximately 45% of the sample.

The TCR comes from an adult with an advanced solid tumor such as melanoma, head and neck, liver or kidney cancer. Recombination connected TRBV29-1 to TRBJ1-2, with TRBD1 matching 7 junction bases. Sequencing used CD4+ or CD8+ T cells sorted from blood, obtained in a trial of the OX40 agonist ivuxolimab. The CDR3 in this case is CSVERGRGGYTF. The nucleotide sequence reads TGCAGCGTTGAAAGGGGCAGGGGGGGCTACACCTTC.